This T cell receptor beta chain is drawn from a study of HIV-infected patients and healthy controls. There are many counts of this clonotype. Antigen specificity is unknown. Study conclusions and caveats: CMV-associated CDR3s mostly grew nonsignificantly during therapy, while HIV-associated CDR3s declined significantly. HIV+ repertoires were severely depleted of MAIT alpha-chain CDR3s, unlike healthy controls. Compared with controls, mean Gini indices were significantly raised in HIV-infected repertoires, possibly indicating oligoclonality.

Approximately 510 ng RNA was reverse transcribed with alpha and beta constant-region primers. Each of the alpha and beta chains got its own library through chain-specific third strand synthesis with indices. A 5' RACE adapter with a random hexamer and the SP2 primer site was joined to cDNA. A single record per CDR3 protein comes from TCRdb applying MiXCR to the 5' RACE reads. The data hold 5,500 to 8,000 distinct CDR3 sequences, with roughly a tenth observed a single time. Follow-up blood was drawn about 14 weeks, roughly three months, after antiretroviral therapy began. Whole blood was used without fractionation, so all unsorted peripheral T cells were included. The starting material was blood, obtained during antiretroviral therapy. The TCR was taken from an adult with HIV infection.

The CDR3 is CSARDYRGGRELFF. As DNA, the CDR3 is TGCAGTGCTAGAGATTATAGGGGGGGTCGAGAGCTGTTTTTT. The rearrangement uses TRBV20-1 and TRBJ2-2; a possible D gene is TRBD2 (7 bases). Germline V CDR1 and CDR2: DFQATT, SNEGSKA (reference sequence). The CDR3 is 14 residues long. Trimming stripped 0 bases from V and 11 bases from J, with 16 bases between.